This TCR beta chain comes out of a study of a mutant IDH1 vaccine in newly diagnosed glioma. Study-wide background: Treated individuals were around 60% male and roughly 40% female, averaging 40.4 years of age. Earlier treatment was radiotherapy, temozolomide, or both, with most getting both.

About this clone itself: Its antigen is undetermined.

Study results and limitations: Detectable vaccine-induced immune responses arose in 93.3% of patients.

Indicated time point: week 35, safety follow-up. The study gave 300 ug of mutant IDH1 20-mer peptide per vaccine dose, with topical imiquimod. Unmatched junction bases numbered 3, after V lost 2 bases and J lost 5 bases. CDR3 size: 13 residues. Germline CDR1 reads GTSNPN; CDR2 reads SVGIG (reference sequence). TCRdb keeps only in-frame clones here, not all; method: immunoSEQ multiplex PCR. The table includes some 33,000 clones, around 73% detected once. This receptor was obtained from a woman in her 40s with glioma. The material was PBMCs, obtained from a glioma patient whose treatment included an IDH1 peptide vaccine. The rearrangement links TRBV30 to TRBJ2-5; 9 positions match TRBD1. Written as DNA, the CDR3 is TGTGCCTGGAGTTTACAGGGGGCCGAGACCCAGTACTTC. Translated: CAWSLQGAETQYF.